This T cell receptor beta chain was found in a study of vaccination and CD4 T cells after COVID-19. As for the study in general: Blood was drawn a median around 71 days post second dose, range 14 to 241.

V shed 8 bases, J shed 6 bases, and the junction held 4 bases outside the gene matches. Looked up from germline, CDR1 is SGHAT and CDR2 is FQNNGV. This CDR3 region has 12 residues. As to treatment: roughly nine-day PBMC culture with coronavirus spike peptide pools or control peptides (ViraFEST assay). Per well, roughly 1.9 million PBMCs were cultured in the presence of around 9.4 IU/ml IL-2 and 8 to 10 ug/ml peptide pools. Worth noting for this clonotype: Its target is unknown.

Sequencing of DNA taken from cultured CD4+ T cells relied on the Oncomine TCR Beta short-read assay. TCRdb re-derived calls from the PCR reads in MiXCR, one entry per CDR3 protein. The repertoire holds about 14,000 distinct CDR3 sequences, with approximately 61% as singletons. Study results and limitations: Convalescent patient numbers were relatively low, with no early post-infection timepoints.

This receptor was taken from a human donor who had recovered from COVID-19. The rearrangement links TRBV11-2 to TRBJ2-1, with 7 nucleotides matching TRBD2. Sequencing input: CD4+ T cells from blood, cultured in vitro. Written as DNA, the CDR3 is TGTGCCAGCGGGAGGGCCCGCAATGAGCAGTTCTTC. It specifies CASGRARNEQFF.